The sequence of this T cell receptor beta chain was determined in a study of blood T cell repertoires in COVID-19. As for the study in general: The cDNA or gDNA used as material had been derived from T cells, B-cell-depleted T cells, or PBMCs.

Source study methods: Reference gene primers were amplified, and this amplification served to estimate nucleated cell counts. TCRdb's table, derived via immunoSEQ multiplex PCR, lists solely in-frame clones and lacks some. V, J and clone size were drawn from that table, and D and trimming were deduced from the DNA. This table holds about 140,000 clones, 86% found once. Germline CDR1 reads SGHRS; CDR2 reads YFSETQ. V dropped 1 base and J dropped 5 bases, with 15 bases sitting between them. This CDR3 region has 16 residues. Sequencing was carried out using peripheral blood. This clonotype was obtained from a woman aged 60 to 75 with acute or convalescent COVID-19. The chain couples TRBV5-1 to TRBJ2-2; maybe TRBD2 (5 bases). The chain's CDR3 is CASSLLRGEGTGELFF. The CDR3 DNA reads TGCGCCAGCAGCTTGTTACGGGGAGAGGGTACCGGGGAGCTGTTTTTT.